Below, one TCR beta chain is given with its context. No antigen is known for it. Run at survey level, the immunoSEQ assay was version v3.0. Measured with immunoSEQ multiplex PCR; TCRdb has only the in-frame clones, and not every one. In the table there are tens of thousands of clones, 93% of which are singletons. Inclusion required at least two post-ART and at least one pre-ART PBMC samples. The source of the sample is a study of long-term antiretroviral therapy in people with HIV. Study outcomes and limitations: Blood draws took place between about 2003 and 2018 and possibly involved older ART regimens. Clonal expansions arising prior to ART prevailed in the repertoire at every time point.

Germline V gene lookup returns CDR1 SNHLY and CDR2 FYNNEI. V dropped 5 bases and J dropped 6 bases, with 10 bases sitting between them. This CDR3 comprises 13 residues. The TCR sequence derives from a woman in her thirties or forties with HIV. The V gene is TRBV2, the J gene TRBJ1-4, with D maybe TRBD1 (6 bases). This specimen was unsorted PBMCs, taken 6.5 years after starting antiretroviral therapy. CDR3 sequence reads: CASSLQGYEKLFF. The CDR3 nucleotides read TGTGCCAGCAGTCTCCAGGGGTATGAAAAACTGTTTTTT. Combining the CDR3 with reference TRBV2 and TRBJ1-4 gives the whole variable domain EPEVTQTPSHQVTQMGQEVILRCVPISNHLYFYWYRQILGQKVEFLVSFYNNEISEKSEIFDDQFSVERPDGSNFTLKIRSTKLEDSAMYFCASSLQGYEKLFFGSGTQLSVL.